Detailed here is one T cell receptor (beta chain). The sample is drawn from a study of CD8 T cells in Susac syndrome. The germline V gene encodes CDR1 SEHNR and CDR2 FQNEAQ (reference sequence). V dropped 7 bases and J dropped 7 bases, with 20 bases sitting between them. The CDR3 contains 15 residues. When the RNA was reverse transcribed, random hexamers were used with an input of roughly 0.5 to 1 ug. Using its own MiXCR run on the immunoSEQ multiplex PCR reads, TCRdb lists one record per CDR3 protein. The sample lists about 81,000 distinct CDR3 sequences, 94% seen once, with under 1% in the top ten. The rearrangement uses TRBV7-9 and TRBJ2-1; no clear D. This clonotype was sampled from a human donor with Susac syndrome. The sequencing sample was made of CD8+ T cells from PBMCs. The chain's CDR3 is CASMVGTSNRNEQFF. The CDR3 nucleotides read TGTGCCAGCATGGTCGGCACATCTAATCGAAATGAGCAGTTCTTC. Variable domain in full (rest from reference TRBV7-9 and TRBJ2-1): DTGVSQNPRHKITKRGQNVTFRCDPISEHNRLYWYRQTLGQGPEFLTYFQNEAQLEKSRLLSDRFSAERPKGSFSTLEIQRTEQGDSAMYLCASMVGTSNRNEQFFGPGTRLTVL.